This TCR beta chain was observed in a study of T cells in Graves' hyperthyroidism and ophthalmopathy. Study-wide background: Peripheral blood was taken when the disease was first diagnosed, before any treatment began.

Authors of the study amplified TCR beta CDR3 regions from RNA transcripts. The HTBI set primed first-round TCR CDR3 RT-PCR. TCRdb itself ran the multiplex PCR reads through MiXCR, one entry per CDR3 protein. This sample carries approximately 600,000 distinct CDR3 sequences, about 15% of them seen once, and the ten largest clones take approximately 4.2%. This clonotype was counted many times. V shed 5 bases, J shed 2 bases, and the junction held 12 bases outside the gene matches. The V gene's germline CDR1 is SGHAT and CDR2 FQDESV (reference sequence). The CDR3 totals 17 residues. V usage is TRBV11-1 and J usage is TRBJ1-1, with 9 bases fitting TRBD1. The sequenced sample was blood. The TCR was taken from a woman in her thirties or forties with Graves' ophthalmopathy. In DNA, the CDR3 is TGTGCCAGCAGCACTACAGGGGGCGGATGGATAAACACTGAAGCTTTCTTT. Its protein product is CASSTTGGGWINTEAFF.